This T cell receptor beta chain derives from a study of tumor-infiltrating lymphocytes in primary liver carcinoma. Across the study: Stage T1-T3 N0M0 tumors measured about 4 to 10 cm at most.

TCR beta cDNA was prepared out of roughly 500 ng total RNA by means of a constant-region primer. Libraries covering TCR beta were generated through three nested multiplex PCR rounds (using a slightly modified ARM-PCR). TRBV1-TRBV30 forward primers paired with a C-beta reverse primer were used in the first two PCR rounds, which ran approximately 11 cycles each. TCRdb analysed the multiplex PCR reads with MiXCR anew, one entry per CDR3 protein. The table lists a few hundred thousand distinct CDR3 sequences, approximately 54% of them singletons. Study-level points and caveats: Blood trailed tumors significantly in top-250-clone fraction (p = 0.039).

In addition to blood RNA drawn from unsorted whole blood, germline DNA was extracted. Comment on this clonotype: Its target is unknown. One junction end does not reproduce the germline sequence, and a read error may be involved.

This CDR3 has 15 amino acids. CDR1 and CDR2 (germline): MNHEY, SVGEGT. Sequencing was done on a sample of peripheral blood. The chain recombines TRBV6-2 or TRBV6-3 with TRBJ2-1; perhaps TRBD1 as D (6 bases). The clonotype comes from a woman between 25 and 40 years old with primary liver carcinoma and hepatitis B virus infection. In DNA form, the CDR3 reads TGTACCAGCAGGGGACACAGGGTGCCCTACAATGAGCAGTTCTTC. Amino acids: CTSRGHRVPYNEQFF.